One sample yielded the 28 T cell receptor beta chains listed below, sequenced in a study of T cell repertoires in cytomegalovirus infection. MiXCR, applied by TCRdb to the reads, yields one record per CDR3 protein. The sample includes around 740,000 distinct CDR3 sequences, roughly 35% seen only once; the top ten take 2.8%. The specimen was PBMCs. The receptors come from a human donor in good health (CMV status not recorded). Some clones in this sample may be carry-over from other donors' samples.

This clonotype was counted many times. V usage is TRBV7-2 and J usage is TRBJ2-5; TRBD2 matches at 10 bases. CDR3 length: 18 amino acids. Germline V CDR1 and CDR2: SGHTA, FQGNSA. The trim removed 0 bases at V and 2 bases at J, leaving 9 bases unmatched. DNA for the CDR3: TGTGCCAGCAGCTTAGCGTTTAGGCTAGCGGGGGCTCAAGAGACCCAGTACTTC. It yields the protein CASSLAFRLAGAQETQYF.

This clonotype was recorded a few times. V and J are TRBV12-3 or TRBV12-4 and TRBJ1-6; 9 bases map to TRBD1. The CDR3 contains 15 residues. After removal of 5 bases from V and 9 bases from J, the junction contained 8 bases not matched to a gene. In DNA, the CDR3 is TGTGCCAGCAGTAGGGGACAGGGCATAGGTTCACCCCTCCACTTT. It codes for CASSRGQGIGSPLHF.

The sample holds a few counts of this clonotype. The CDR3 here is CASSLIWTIQGPNLSGNTIYF. The CDR3 coding sequence is TGTGCCAGCAGCTTAATCTGGACGATACAAGGGCCAAACCTCTCTGGAAACACCATATATTTT. The rearrangement uses TRBV11-2 and TRBJ1-3; no firm D call. Germline values: CDR1 SGHAT, CDR2 FQNNGV. The CDR3 contains 21 residues. Trimming took 2 bases from V and 0 from J, leaving 26 bases between them.

In this sample, this clonotype turned up a few times. V gene TRBV7-2 combines with J gene TRBJ1-1; D perhaps matches TRBD1 (5 bases). Germline CDR1 and CDR2: SGHTA and FQGNSA. The V gene lost 6 bases and the J gene lost 0 bases, with 14 bases spanning the gap. This CDR3 region has 15 residues. CDR3 loop: CASSLKGRVNTEAFF. The CDR3 coding sequence is TGTGCCAGCAGTTTGAAGGGGCGGGTGAACACTGAAGCTTTCTTT.

This clonotype was seen a handful of times. V usage is TRBV12-3 or TRBV12-4 and J usage is TRBJ2-3; 9 positions match TRBD1. The CDR3 is 16 residues long. V trimming: 6 bases; J trimming: 1 base; junction bases outside the gene matches: 8. The CDR3 region is CASSSGTGRGTDTQYF. The CDR3 DNA follows: TGTGCCAGCAGCTCCGGGACAGGGCGTGGCACAGATACGCAGTATTTT.

The V gene is TRBV11-2, the J gene TRBJ1-6; D is perhaps TRBD1 (5 bases). CDR1 SGHAT and CDR2 FQNNGV come from the germline V gene. The CDR3 is made up of 15 amino acids. V was clipped by 6 bases and J by 8 bases, with 17 bases between them. This chain's CDR3 is CASSSESTGDSPLHF. The DNA of the CDR3 is TGTGCCAGCAGTTCGGAGTCAACGGGGGATTCACCCCTCCACTTT.

This clonotype turned up a few times. The J gene is TRBJ1-2, the V gene TRBV2, with 8 bases that match TRBD1. The ends lost 7 bases at V and 6 bases at J; junction bases unmatched: 16. The length of the CDR3 is 16 residues. The germline CDR1 and CDR2 sequences are SNHLY and FYNNEI. The CDR3 DNA reads TGTGCCAGCACTAGGAGCCGGGACAGGAATTTCAATGGCTACACCTTC. Translating it yields CASTRSRDRNFNGYTF.

This chain uses TRBV7-9 with TRBJ1-2; TRBD1 agrees at 8 bases. Germline CDR1 reads SEHNR; CDR2 reads FQNEAQ (reference sequence). The CDR3 totals 15 residues. The junction had 4 bases not matched to a gene; V was cut back by 4 bases and J by 0 bases. CDR3 DNA: TGTGCCAGCAGCTCACAGGACAGGGCTAACTATGGCTACACCTTC. This translates into CASSSQDRANYGYTF.

The chain combines TRBV20-1 with TRBJ1-3, with D tentatively TRBD1 (5 bases). Germline loops: CDR1 DFQATT, CDR2 SNEGSKA (reference sequence). The CDR3 consists of 13 residues. Trimming stripped 6 bases from V and 4 bases from J, with 13 bases between. The CDR3 here is CSAQAGLGNTIYF. The CDR3, as DNA: TGCAGTGCCCAAGCAGGGCTAGGAAACACCATATATTTT.

This clonotype appeared many times. The V gene is TRBV7-2, the J gene TRBJ2-5, with D perhaps being TRBD1 or TRBD2 (5 bases each). Looked up from germline, CDR1 is SGHTA and CDR2 is FQGNSA. Trimming left V 5 bases short and J 5 bases short, with 12 bases between. The CDR3 contains 13 residues. The CDR3 coding sequence is TGTGCCAGCAGCAGAGGGGATGGGGAGACCCAGTACTTC. It is translated as CASSRGDGETQYF.

The V gene is TRBV19, the J gene TRBJ2-3, with D perhaps TRBD1 or TRBD2 (6 bases each). CDR3 size: 17 residues. V was shortened by 5 bases and J by 4 bases, with 22 bases between the two germline ends. The germline gives CDR1 LNHDA, CDR2 SQIVND (reference sequence). CDR3 nucleotide sequence: TGTGCCAGTAGTTTGCTGGCGGGACATGGGATGTCAGATACGCAGTATTTT. Encoded protein: CASSLLAGHGMSDTQYF. The variable domain in full, with the rest retrieved from reference TRBV19 and TRBJ2-3, is DGGITQSPKYLFRKEGQNVTLSCEQNLNHDAMYWYRQDPGQGLRLIYYSQIVNDFQKGDIAEGYSVSREKKESFPLTVTSAQKNPTAFYLCASSLLAGHGMSDTQYFGPGTRLTVL.

This clonotype came up once. The chain is built from TRBV7-9 and TRBJ1-5; no firm D call. Germline CDR1 SEHNR, CDR2 FQNEAQ (reference sequence). Trimming left V 4 bases short and J 5 bases short, with 15 bases between. The CDR3 is 15 amino acids. CDR3 DNA: TGTGCCAGCAGCTCGGGTACGGCAGATCATCAGCCCCAGCATTTT. It translates to CASSSGTADHQPQHF.

The CDR3 reads CASRTLTNTGELFF. CDR3 nucleotide sequence: TGTGCCAGCAGAACTTTGACGAACACCGGGGAGCTGTTTTTT. The chain combines TRBV4-2 with TRBJ2-2; unclear D gene. The ends were cut back, 6 bases at V and 0 bases at J, with 8 bases in the middle. From germline, CDR1 is LGHNA and CDR2 YNFKEQ. The CDR3 spans 14 residues.

This chain links TRBV6-1 with TRBJ1-1; TRBD1 might be the D (6 bases). The CDR3 covers 13 residues. CDR1 is MNHNS and CDR2 is SASEGT in the germline V gene. V was cut by 2 bases and J by 10 bases, with 14 bases left in between. CDR3 loop: CASSENRVRRAFF. The CDR3 nucleotides are TGTGCCAGCAGTGAAAACAGGGTTAGACGAGCTTTCTTT.

This clonotype was observed at least ten times. This chain uses TRBV7-2 with TRBJ2-2, with unresolved D. CDR1 is SGHTA, CDR2 FQGNSA, per germline. The CDR3 length is 15 residues. Trimming removed 4 bases from V and 0 bases from J, with 9 bases in between. The CDR3 sequence: CASSSRGSNTGELFF. The CDR3 coding sequence is TGTGCCAGCAGCTCTCGAGGATCGAACACCGGGGAGCTGTTTTTT.

The rearrangement links TRBV4-2 to TRBJ2-3; D is undetermined. The length of the CDR3 is 14 residues. V was pared by 0 bases and J by 6 bases, with 10 bases between. Germline V gives CDR1 LGHNA, CDR2 YNFKEQ. The CDR3 reads CASSQEFFLDTQYF. Written as DNA, the CDR3 is TGTGCCAGCAGCCAAGAGTTCTTCCTCGATACGCAGTATTTT.

As concerns this clonotype: One end of the junction does not line up with germline, which may come from a read error. V usage is TRBV27 and J usage is TRBJ1-4; D may be TRBD1 (5 bases). This CDR3 has 15 residues. Germline V lookup: CDR1 MNHEY, CDR2 SMNVEV (reference sequence). The CDR3 is CARSIRGEAVAKLFF. In DNA, the CDR3 is TGTGCCCGCAGTATTCGGGGCGAAGCCGTCGCAAAACTGTTTTTT.

J is TRBJ2-7 and V is TRBV6-2 or TRBV6-3; D unresolved. The CDR3 loop spans 13 amino acids. The germline V gene has CDR1 MNHEY and CDR2 SVGEGT. Trimming removed 2 bases at V and 3 bases at J, with 8 bases between. Here the CDR3 reads CASSYRQDYEQYF. The CDR3, as DNA: TGTGCCAGCAGTTACCGGCAGGACTACGAGCAGTACTTC.

In this sample, this clonotype turned up a few times. The chain employs TRBV28 and TRBJ2-3; TRBD2 matches at 8 bases. Germline CDR1 MDHEN, CDR2 SYDVKM. CDR3 length: 16 residues. The ends lost 5 bases at V and 8 bases at J; junction bases unmatched: 15. CDR3 nucleotides: TGTGCCAGCAGTACCTCGGGACTAGGTGAAAGGGGTACGCAGTATTTT. This codes for CASSTSGLGERGTQYF.

This sequence joins TRBV10-3 and TRBJ1-1; no clear D. V was cut by 6 bases and J by 3 bases, with 5 bases left in between. Per germline, CDR1 ENHRY and CDR2 SYGVKD. CDR3 length equals 11 residues. The CDR3 DNA reads TGTGCCATCAGGAAGGACACTGAAGCTTTCTTT. Residues: CAIRKDTEAFF.

Regarding this clonotype: The final CDR3 position lacks the conserved phenylalanine or tryptophan, pointing to a likely read error. The DNA of the CDR3 is TGTGCCAGCAGCCAACCTCGGACAGGGAGAAACATTCAGTACTGC. It is translated as CASSQPRTGRNIQYC. V and J are TRBV14 and TRBJ2-4, with 8 bases lining up with TRBD1. The germline CDR1 and CDR2 sequences are SGHDN and FVKESK. The CDR3 contains 15 residues. Trimming removed 2 bases from V and 6 bases from J; junction bases left unmatched: 6.

The sample holds a few counts of this clonotype. The chain links TRBV24-1 to TRBJ1-1; 8 bases are a match to TRBD1. This CDR3 is built from 15 residues. Germline values: CDR1 KGHDR, CDR2 SFDVKD. V shed 7 bases, J shed 3 bases, and the junction held 9 bases outside the gene matches. The CDR3 spells CATRSTQGAYTEAFF. CDR3 in DNA: TGTGCCACCAGAAGTACTCAGGGGGCGTACACTGAAGCTTTCTTT.

This clonotype occurred a few times. This rearrangement joins TRBV27 to TRBJ2-2, with 8 bases fitting TRBD1. Germline lookup yields CDR1 MNHEY and CDR2 SMNVEV (reference sequence). The CDR3 sequence is 14 residues long. Trimming removed 6 bases from V and 4 bases from J; junction bases left unmatched: 4. CDR3 residues: CASSQGAGTGELFF. The CDR3 nucleotides read TGTGCCAGCAGCCAGGGGGCTGGCACCGGGGAGCTGTTTTTT.

The V call is TRBV27, the J call TRBJ2-3, with D maybe TRBD1 (6 bases). The V end lost 5 bases, the J end lost 0 bases, and 12 bases lay between the germline ends. The CDR3 consists of 15 residues. Germline V CDR1 and CDR2: MNHEY, SMNVEV (reference sequence). This CDR3 reads CASSPYRASTDTQYF. For the CDR3, the DNA is TGTGCCAGCAGTCCATACAGGGCGAGCACAGATACGCAGTATTTT.

This chain links TRBV10-3 with TRBJ2-1; D not certain. Germline CDR1 is ENHRY and CDR2 is SYGVKD. CDR3 length equals 14 residues. Trimming pared 0 bases from V and 6 bases from J, leaving 9 bases between. The DNA of the CDR3 is TGTGCCATCAGTGAGTCAGGAAGGGTCAATGAGCAGTTCTTC. Protein sequence: CAISESGRVNEQFF.

This clonotype turned up a few times. This chain connects TRBV7-9 to TRBJ1-1; TRBD1 matches 7 bases. With 2 bases clipped from V and 4 bases from J, the junction kept 7 bases outside the gene matches. This CDR3 is built from 15 residues. Germline V gene data show CDR1 as SEHNR and CDR2 as FQNEAQ (reference sequence). The CDR3 loop reads CASSLTGDFLTEAFF. The CDR3 DNA reads TGTGCCAGCAGCTTAACAGGGGATTTCCTCACTGAAGCTTTCTTT.

This clonotype was recorded only once. In nucleotides, the CDR3 is TGTGCCAGCAGCTCTCCTCGTGATCAGCCCCAGCATTTT. It specifies CASSSPRDQPQHF. V gene TRBV28 combines with J gene TRBJ1-5; D is unresolved. The V end was cut by 6 bases, the J end by 5 bases, with 11 bases between. The CDR3 has 13 residues. CDR1 and CDR2 from the germline V gene are MDHEN and SYDVKM.

This clonotype was seen more than once but under ten times. The CDR3 is CASSLLARGNSPLHF. The DNA for the CDR3 is TGTGCCAGCAGCTTGTTAGCCAGGGGTAATTCACCCCTCCACTTT. V usage is TRBV5-5 and J usage is TRBJ1-6; tentatively, D is TRBD1 (6 bases). The CDR3 is 15 amino acids. Germline lookup yields CDR1 SGHKS and CDR2 YYEKEE (reference sequence). V was clipped by 1 base and J by 6 bases, with 11 bases between them.